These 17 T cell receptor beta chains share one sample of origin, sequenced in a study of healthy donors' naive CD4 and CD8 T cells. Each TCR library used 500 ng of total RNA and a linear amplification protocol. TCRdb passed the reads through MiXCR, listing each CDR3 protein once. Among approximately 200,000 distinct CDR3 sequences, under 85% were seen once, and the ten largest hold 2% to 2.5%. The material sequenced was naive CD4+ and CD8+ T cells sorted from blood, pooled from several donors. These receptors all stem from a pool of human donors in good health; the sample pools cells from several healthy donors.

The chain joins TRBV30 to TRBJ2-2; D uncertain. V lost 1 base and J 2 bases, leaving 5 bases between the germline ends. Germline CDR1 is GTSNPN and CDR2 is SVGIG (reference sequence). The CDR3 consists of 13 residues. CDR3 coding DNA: TGTGCCTGGAGTGACAGTAACACCGGGGAGCTGTTTTTT. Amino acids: CAWSDSNTGELFF. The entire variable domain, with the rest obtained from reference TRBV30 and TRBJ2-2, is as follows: SQTIHQWPATLVQPVGSPLSLECTVEGTSNPNLYWYRQAAGRGLQLLFYSVGIGQISSEVPQNLSASRPQDRQFILSSKKLLLSDSGFYLCAWSDSNTGELFFGEGSRLTVL.

CDR3: CASSIDRHAARVYGYTF. DNA of the CDR3: TGTGCCAGTAGTATAGATAGACATGCAGCTCGGGTCTATGGCTACACCTTC. The rearrangement joins TRBV19 to TRBJ1-2; D uncertain. The CDR3 consists of 17 residues. Germline values: CDR1 LNHDA, CDR2 SQIVND (reference sequence). Trimming removed 0 bases at V and 4 bases at J, with 18 bases between.

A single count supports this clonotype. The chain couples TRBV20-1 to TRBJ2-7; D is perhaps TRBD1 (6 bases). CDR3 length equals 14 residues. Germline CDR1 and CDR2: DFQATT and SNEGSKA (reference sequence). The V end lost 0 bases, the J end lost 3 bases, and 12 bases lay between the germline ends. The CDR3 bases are TGCAGTGCTAGAGATCAAAGCAGGGGCTACGAGCAGTACTTC. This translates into CSARDQSRGYEQYF.

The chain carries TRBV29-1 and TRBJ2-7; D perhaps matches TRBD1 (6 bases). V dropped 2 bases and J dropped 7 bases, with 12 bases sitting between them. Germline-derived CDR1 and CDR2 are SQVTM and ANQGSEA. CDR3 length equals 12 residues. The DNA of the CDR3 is TGCAGCGTTGAAAGTACAGGGCGGGAGCAGTACTTC. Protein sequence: CSVESTGREQYF.

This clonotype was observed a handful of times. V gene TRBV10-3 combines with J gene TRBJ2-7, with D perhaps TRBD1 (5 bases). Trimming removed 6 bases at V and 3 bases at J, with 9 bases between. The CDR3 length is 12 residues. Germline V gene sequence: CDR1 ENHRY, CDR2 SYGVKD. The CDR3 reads CAISSTGYEQYV. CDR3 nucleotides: TGTGCCATCAGCTCCACAGGCTACGAGCAGTACGTC.

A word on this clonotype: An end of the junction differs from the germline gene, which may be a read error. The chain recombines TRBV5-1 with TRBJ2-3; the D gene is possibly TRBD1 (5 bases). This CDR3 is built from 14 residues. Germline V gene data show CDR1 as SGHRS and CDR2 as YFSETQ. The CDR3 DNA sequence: TGTGCCAGCAGCTTGGTCGTCAGGGCAGATACGCAGTATTTT. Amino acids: CASSLVVRADTQYF.

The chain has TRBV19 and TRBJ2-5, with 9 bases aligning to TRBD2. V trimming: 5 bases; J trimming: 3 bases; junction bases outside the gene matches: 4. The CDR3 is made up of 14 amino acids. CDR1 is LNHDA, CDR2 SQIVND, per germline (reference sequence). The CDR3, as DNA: TGTGCCAGTAGTCTCAGACTAGCGGAAGAGACCCAGTACTTC. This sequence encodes CASSLRLAEETQYF.

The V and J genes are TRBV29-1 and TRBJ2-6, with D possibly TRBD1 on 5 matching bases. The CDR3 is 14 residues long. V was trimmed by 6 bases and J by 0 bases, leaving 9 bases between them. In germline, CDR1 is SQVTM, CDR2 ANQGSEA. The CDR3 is CSVYQGSGANVLTF. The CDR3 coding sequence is TGCAGCGTGTACCAGGGCTCTGGGGCCAACGTCCTGACTTTC.

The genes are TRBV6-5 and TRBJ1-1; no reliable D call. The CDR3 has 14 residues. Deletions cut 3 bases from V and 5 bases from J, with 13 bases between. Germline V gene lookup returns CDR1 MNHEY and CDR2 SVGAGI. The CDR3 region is CASSYRGRRTEAFF. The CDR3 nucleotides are TGTGCCAGCAGTTATCGGGGAAGACGAACTGAAGCTTTCTTT.

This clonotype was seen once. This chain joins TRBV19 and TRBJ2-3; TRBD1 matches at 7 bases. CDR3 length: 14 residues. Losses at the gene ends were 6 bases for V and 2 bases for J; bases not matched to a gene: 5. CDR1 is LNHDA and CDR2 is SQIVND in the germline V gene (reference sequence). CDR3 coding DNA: TGTGCCAGTAGCCGGGACAGTCTCACAGATACGCAGTATTTT. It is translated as CASSRDSLTDTQYF.

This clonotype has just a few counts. As DNA, the CDR3 is TGCAGCGTTGAACCTAGGATGGGGGAGCAGTACTTC. This sequence encodes CSVEPRMGEQYF. The chain employs TRBV29-1 and TRBJ2-7; unclear D gene. CDR1 SQVTM and CDR2 ANQGSEA come from the germline V gene. The CDR3 extends over 12 amino acids. V lost 2 bases and J 7 bases, leaving 12 bases between the germline ends.

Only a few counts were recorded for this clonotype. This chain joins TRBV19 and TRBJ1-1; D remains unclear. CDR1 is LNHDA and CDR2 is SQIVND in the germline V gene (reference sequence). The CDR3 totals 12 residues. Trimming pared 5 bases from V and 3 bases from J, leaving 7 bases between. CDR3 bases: TGTGCCAGTAGTCCGGGAGACACTGAAGCTTTCTTT. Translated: CASSPGDTEAFF.

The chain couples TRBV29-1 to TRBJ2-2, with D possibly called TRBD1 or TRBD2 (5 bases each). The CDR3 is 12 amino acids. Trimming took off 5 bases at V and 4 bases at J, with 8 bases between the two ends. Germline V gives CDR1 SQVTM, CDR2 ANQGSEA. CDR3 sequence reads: CSVYGGTGELFF. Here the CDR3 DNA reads TGCAGCGTTTATGGGGGCACCGGGGAGCTGTTTTTT.

CDR3 sequence: CSVFSPLSEKLFF. CDR3 nucleotides: TGCAGCGTTTTTTCTCCCCTTAGTGAAAAACTGTTTTTT. The rearrangement joins TRBV29-1 to TRBJ1-4; D is unresolved. Looked up from germline, CDR1 is SQVTM and CDR2 is ANQGSEA. Trimming left V 5 bases short and J 7 bases short, with 14 bases between. The CDR3 extends over 13 amino acids.

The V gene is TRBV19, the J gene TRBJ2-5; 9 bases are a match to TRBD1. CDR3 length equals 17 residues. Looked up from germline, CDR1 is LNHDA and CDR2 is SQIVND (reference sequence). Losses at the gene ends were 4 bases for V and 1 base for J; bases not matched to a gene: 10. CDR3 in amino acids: CASSTSGTGRIQETQYF. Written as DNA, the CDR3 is TGTGCCAGTAGTACCTCCGGGACAGGGAGGATCCAAGAGACCCAGTACTTC.

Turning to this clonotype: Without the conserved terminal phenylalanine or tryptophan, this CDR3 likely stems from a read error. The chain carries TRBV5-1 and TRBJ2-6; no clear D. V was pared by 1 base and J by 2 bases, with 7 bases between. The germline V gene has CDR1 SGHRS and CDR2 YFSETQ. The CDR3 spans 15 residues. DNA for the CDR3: TGCGCCAGCAGCTTGCTTCGGCCTGGGGCCAACGTCCTGACTTGC. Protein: CASSLLRPGANVLTC.

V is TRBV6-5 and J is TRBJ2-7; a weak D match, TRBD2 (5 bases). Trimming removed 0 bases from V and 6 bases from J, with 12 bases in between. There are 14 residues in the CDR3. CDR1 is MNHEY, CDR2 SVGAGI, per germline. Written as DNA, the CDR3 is TGTGCCAGCAGTTACTCGGAGGAGATAGGCGAGCAGTACTTC. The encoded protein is CASSYSEEIGEQYF.